This TCR beta chain emerged from a study of Ad26.COV2.S vaccination and SARS-CoV-2 variants (dated by TCRdb to the early 2020s). The study in broad terms: Vaccine-arm donors were drawn from COV1001, a multicentre, randomized, double-blind, placebo-controlled phase I-IIa trial of Ad26.COV2.S in healthy adults. The TCR-sequenced set comprised about 32 samples: some 20 Ad26.COV2.S vaccine recipients, 5 placebo recipients and 8 SARS-CoV-2 convalescent individuals. Ad26.COV2.S was administered intramuscularly at 5 x 10^10 or 1 x 10^11 viral particles, either as a single shot or as two shots given 56 days apart. Investigators remained blinded to trial group allocation during experiments and outcome assessment. The specificity and breadth of SARS-CoV-2-reactive T cell receptors after Ad26.COV2.S vaccination were assessed by TCRbeta repertoire sequencing. Trial participants were randomized into five groups of five: low-dose or high-dose Ad26.COV2.S given once or twice, or placebo on both occasions. What the authors observed across the whole study: Comparable non-spike TCR breadth was observed between vaccine and placebo recipients, consistent with only spike being contained in the vaccine. Compared with placebo recipients, Ad26.COV2.S recipients showed higher spike-specific TCR breadth (P = 0.0014). It was noted by the authors that total T cell responses may have been underestimated by the TCR breadth and depth analyses. The study was not powered for comparison of responses between vaccine doses or regimens. Substantial breadth of spike-specific CD8+ and CD4+ T cell responses was reported after vaccination.

On this clone: Its antigen remains unidentified. No much larger clone exists at a distance of one base, and base qualities are not known.

The immunoSEQ Assay was used to sequence TCRbeta CDR3 regions. After extraction, genomic DNA underwent amplification by bias-controlled multiplex PCR, followed by high-throughput sequencing. The study's processing was this. To quantify the absolute abundance of every unique TCRbeta CDR3 region, sequences were collapsed and filtered. T cell fraction was estimated by normalizing TCRbeta template counts to usable DNA, with usable DNA measured through amplification of reference genes found in all nucleated cells. Repertoire TCRs were annotated as SARS-CoV-2-specific when V gene, CDR3 amino acid sequence and J gene were exactly matched to a known reactive TCR set. MIRA supplied the reference SARS-CoV-2 TCR set, which was filtered for enrichment in COVID-19-positive ImmuneCODE repertoires so that public or cross-reactive TCRs were removed. Using the MIRA antigens, annotated TCRs were further analysed by specific ORF or by position within an ORF. Depth was the summed frequency of annotated unique rearrangements, while breadth was defined as annotated unique rearrangements over total unique productive rearrangements. TCR breadth was compared between groups using two-sided Wilcoxon rank-sum tests. TCRdb retrieved this table from immuneACCESS and kept in-frame rearrangements only. Not all clones are present; in checked studies, unresolved V genes account for under half, and no reason is known for the remainder. The DNA gave D and trimming, while V, J and clone size come from that table. Within this sample are about 350,000 clones, with around 90% of them counted one time only. The ten most abundant clones make up 6.4% of the sample.

From the cysteine through the phenylalanine, the CDR3 covers 14 amino acids. Only CDR3 DNA is held: 42 bases, read in frame from base 1. V is trimmed back by 4 bases and J by 4 bases, and the junction contains 6 bases that no gene match accounts for. CDR1 is given as LNHDA and CDR2 as SQIVND, both from the germline V gene (reference sequence). The sample's treatment or condition label, in plain terms: roughly 19 received Ad26.COV2.S at low or high dose, single or two shots; 5 received placebo; per-sample allocation not given. Repertoires of vaccine and placebo recipients were sequenced from samples collected on day 63 after the first injection. Between 29 July and 7 August 2020, Cohort 1b enrolled about 27 adults aged 18-55 years at one site in Boston, USA. Ad26.COV2.S was a replication-incompetent adenovirus type 26 vector that expressed a prefusion-stabilized SARS-CoV-2 spike protein derived from the original Wuhan strain.

Recombination connected TRBV19 to TRBJ2-5; 7 junctional bases match TRBD1. The specimen comprised peripheral blood, sampled in a trial of Ad26.COV2.S vaccine versus placebo. The receptor comes from a person between 18 and 65 years old who received the Ad26.COV2.S COVID-19 vaccine or a placebo. The sequence in DNA is TGTGCCAGTAGTACGCGAGGGGGCGCAGAGACCCAGTACTTC. It specifies CASSTRGGAETQYF.